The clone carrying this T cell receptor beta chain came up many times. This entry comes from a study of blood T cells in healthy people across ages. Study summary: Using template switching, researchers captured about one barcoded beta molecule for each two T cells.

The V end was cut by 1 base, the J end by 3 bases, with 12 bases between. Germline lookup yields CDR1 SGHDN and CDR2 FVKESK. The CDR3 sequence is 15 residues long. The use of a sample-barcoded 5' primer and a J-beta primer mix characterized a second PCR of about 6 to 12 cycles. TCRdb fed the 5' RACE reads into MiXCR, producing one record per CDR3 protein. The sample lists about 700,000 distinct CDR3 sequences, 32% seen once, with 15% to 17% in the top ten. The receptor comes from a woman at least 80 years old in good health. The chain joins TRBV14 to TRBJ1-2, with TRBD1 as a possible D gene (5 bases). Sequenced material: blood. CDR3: CASSQGVDSYYGYTF. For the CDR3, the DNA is TGTGCCAGCAGCCAAGGGGTCGACAGCTACTATGGCTACACCTTC. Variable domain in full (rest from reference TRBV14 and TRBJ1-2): EAGVTQFPSHSVIEKGQTVTLRCDPISGHDNLYWYRRVMGKEIKFLLHFVKESKQDESGMPNNRFLAERTGGTYSTLKVQPAELEDSGVYFCASSQGVDSYYGYTFGSGTRLTVV.